This TCR beta chain was sequenced in a study of cytomegalovirus exposure and HLA in healthy donors. Overall study context: It was reported in a later analysis that the same platform had been used for the 120 or so validation repertoires as for the roughly 710 first-cohort repertoires. Points from the study as a whole: Confirmation was obtained in vitro that a few CMV-associated chains are specific for CMV antigens. There were approximately 150 TCR beta chains listed as cytomegalovirus-associated.

The donors were in the approximately 130-subject validation cohort, distinct from the 666-subject first cohort. The assay was immunoSEQ multiplex PCR, and TCRdb's table has in-frame clones only and misses some. The sample includes roughly 200,000 clones, about 81% seen only once; the top ten take 1% to 1.5%. As regards this clone: No antigen is known for it.

This sequence originates from a woman in her 30s in good health and CMV-seronegative. The sample comprised PBMCs.

CDR3 loop: CASSEAGQGQKFF. In DNA form, the CDR3 reads TGTGCCAGCAGTGAAGCGGGACAGGGTCAGAAGTTCTTC. The rearrangement uses TRBV6-1 and TRBJ2-1; 9 bases fit TRBD1. CDR1 is MNHNS, CDR2 SASEGT, per germline. The CDR3 extends over 13 amino acids. After removal of 0 bases from V and 14 bases from J, the junction contained 5 bases not matched to a gene.